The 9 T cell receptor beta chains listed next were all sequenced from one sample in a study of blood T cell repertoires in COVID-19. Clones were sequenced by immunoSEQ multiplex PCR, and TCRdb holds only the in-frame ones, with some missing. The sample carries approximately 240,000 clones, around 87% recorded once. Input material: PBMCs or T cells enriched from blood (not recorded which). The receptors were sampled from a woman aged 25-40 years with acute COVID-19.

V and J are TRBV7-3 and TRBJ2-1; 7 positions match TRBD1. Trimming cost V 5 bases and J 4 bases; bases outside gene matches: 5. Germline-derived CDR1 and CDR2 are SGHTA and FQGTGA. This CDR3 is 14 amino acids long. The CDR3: CASSPRDSYNEQFF. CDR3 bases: TGTGCCAGCAGCCCCCGGGACAGTTACAATGAGCAGTTCTTC.

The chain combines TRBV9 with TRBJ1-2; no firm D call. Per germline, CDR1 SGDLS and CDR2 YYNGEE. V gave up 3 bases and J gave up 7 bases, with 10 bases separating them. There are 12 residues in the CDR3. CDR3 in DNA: TGTGCCAGCAGCGCCCCTCTAACTGGCTACACCTTC. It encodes CASSAPLTGYTF.

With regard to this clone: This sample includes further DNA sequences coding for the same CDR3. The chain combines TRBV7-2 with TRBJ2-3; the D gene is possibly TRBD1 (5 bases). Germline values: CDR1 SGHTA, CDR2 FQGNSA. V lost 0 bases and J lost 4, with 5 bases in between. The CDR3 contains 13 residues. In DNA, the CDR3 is TGTGCCAGCAGCTTAGCAGGGGCAGATACGCAGTATTTT. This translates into CASSLAGADTQYF.

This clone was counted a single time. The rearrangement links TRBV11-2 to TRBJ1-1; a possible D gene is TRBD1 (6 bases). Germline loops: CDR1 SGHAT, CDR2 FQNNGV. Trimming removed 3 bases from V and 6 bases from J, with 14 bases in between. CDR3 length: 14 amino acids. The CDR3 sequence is CASSLERQASEAFF. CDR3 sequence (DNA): TGTGCCAGCAGCTTGGAAAGACAGGCCTCTGAAGCTTTCTTT. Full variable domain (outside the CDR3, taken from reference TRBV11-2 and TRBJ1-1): EAGVAQSPRYKIIEKRQSVAFWCNPISGHATLYWYQQILGQGPKLLIQFQNNGVVDDSQLPKDRFSAERLKGVDSTLKIQPAKLEDSAVYLCASSLERQASEAFFGQGTRLTVV.

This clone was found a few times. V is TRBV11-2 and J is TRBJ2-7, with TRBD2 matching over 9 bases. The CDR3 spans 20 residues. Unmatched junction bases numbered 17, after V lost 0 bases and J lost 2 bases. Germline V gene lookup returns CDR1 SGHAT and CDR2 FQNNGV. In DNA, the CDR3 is TGTGCCAGCAGCTTAGATTTGTGGGGGGGACTAGCAAATCACCCCTACGAGCAGTACTTC. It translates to CASSLDLWGGLANHPYEQYF.

CDR3 amino acids: CASSFPTSGKGSYNEQFF. The CDR3 coding sequence is TGTGCCAGCAGTTTCCCGACTAGCGGGAAGGGTTCCTACAATGAGCAGTTCTTC. The chain links TRBV28 to TRBJ2-1; TRBD2 aligns across 11 bases. There are 18 residues in the CDR3. V lost 3 bases, J lost 1 base, and 8 bases stayed unmatched. Germline-derived CDR1 and CDR2 are MDHEN and SYDVKM.

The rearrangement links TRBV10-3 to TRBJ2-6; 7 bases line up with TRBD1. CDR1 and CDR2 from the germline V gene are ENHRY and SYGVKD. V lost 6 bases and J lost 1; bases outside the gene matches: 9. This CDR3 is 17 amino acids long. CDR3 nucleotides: TGTGCCATCAGGAACCGGGACAGTCTATCTGGGGCCAACGTCCTGACTTTC. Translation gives CAIRNRDSLSGANVLTF.

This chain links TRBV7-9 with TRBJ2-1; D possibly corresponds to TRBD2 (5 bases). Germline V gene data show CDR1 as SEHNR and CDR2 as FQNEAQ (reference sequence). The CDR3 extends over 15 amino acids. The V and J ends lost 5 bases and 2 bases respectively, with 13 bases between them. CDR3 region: CASSPIAEAYNEQFF. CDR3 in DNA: TGTGCCAGCAGCCCAATCGCGGAGGCCTACAATGAGCAGTTCTTC.

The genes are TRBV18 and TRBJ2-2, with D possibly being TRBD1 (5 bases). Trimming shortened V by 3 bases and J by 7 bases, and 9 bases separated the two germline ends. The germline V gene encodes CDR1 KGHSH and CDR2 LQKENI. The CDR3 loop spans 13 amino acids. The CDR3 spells CASSPVDSGELFF. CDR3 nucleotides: TGTGCCAGCTCACCGGTCGACAGCGGGGAGCTGTTTTTT.